The 5 T cell receptor beta chains in this list originate from one sample, sequenced in a study of T cell changes during pregnancy in multiple sclerosis. Profiled with immunoSEQ multiplex PCR; TCRdb holds only in-frame clones, not every one. There are 30,000 to 40,000 clones in the sample; roughly 91% occur only once, and approximately 6.8% lies in the top ten. The source material was CD8+ T cells from peripheral blood mononuclear cells, sampled in the third trimester of pregnancy. These TCRs come from a female donor with multiple sclerosis, enrolled in a pregnancy study.

This chain joins TRBV7-9 and TRBJ2-5, with D perhaps matching TRBD1 (5 bases). Germline V gene sequence: CDR1 SEHNR, CDR2 FQNEAQ (reference sequence). The CDR3 has 14 amino acids. The ends were cut back, 4 bases at V and 5 bases at J, with 14 bases in the middle. CDR3 protein: CASSSWTLGETQYF. The CDR3 DNA reads as TGTGCCAGCAGCTCCTGGACACTGGGGGAGACCCAGTACTTC.

This clone was detected only once. This sequence joins TRBV19 and TRBJ1-4; TRBD1 is a possible D gene (5 bases). CDR1 and CDR2 from the germline V gene are LNHDA and SQIVND (reference sequence). The CDR3 length is 16 residues. With 4 bases removed from V and 4 bases from J, the gap between germline ends came to 16 bases. The CDR3 spells CASSTPWGGDNEKLFF. In DNA, the CDR3 is TGTGCCAGTAGTACCCCATGGGGCGGCGATAATGAAAAACTGTTTTTT.

This clone was detected once. This rearrangement joins TRBV6-4 to TRBJ2-1, with 11 bases that match TRBD2. Germline trimming cut 6 bases from V and 5 bases from J; bases unmatched to any gene: 6. Looked up from germline, CDR1 is MRHNA and CDR2 is SNTAGT. The CDR3 is 15 amino acids. In nucleotides, the CDR3 is TGTGCCAGCAGCCCCGGGACTAGCGGACACAATGAGCAGTTCTTC. This sequence encodes CASSPGTSGHNEQFF.

The J gene is TRBJ1-1, the V gene TRBV30; 8 nucleotides match TRBD1. CDR1 is GTSNPN and CDR2 is SVGIG in the germline V gene (reference sequence). With V trimmed by 0 bases and J by 8 bases, 5 bases remained unmatched. The CDR3 is 13 amino acids. The CDR3 is CAWSVLWTGEAFF. CDR3 DNA: TGTGCCTGGAGTGTACTTTGGACAGGGGAAGCTTTCTTT.

CDR3 nucleotides: TGTGCCAGCAGCGGCGGGGGCTTAGGCTATGGCTACACCTTC. Translated, it gives CASSGGGLGYGYTF. The chain combines TRBV4-2 with TRBJ1-2; weak D call: TRBD1 (6 bases). The CDR3 covers 14 residues. V dropped 5 bases and J dropped 4 bases, with 14 bases sitting between them. CDR1 and CDR2 (germline): LGHNA, YNFKEQ.